These T cell receptor beta chains were read from a single sample in a study of response to subunit inactivated influenza vaccine. One entry per CDR3 protein, called by TCRdb with MiXCR from the RT-PCR reads. The table lists 280,000 or so distinct CDR3 sequences, 21% of them singletons. The sample consisted of PBMCs from blood, taken 21 months after vaccination. The receptors originated from a man between 50 and 70 years old who received an inactivated influenza vaccine. Each CDR3 is given without its conserved first and last residue.

J gene: TRBJ2-3
V gene: TRBV12-3/TRBV12-4
CDR3 protein: ASSRGVDTDTQY

J gene: TRBJ1-5
V gene: TRBV2
CDR3 protein: ASSEKIGLPQH

J gene: TRBJ1-2
V gene: TRBV6-5
CDR3 protein: ASSYSTGVSYGYT

J gene: TRBJ2-7
V gene: TRBV6-5
CDR3 protein: ASSYPAGGPSPFYEQY

J gene: TRBJ2-4
V gene: TRBV10-3
CDR3 protein: AIRTGGVLRVKNIQY

J gene: TRBJ2-1
V gene: TRBV4-3
CDR3 protein: ASSQELAGVPNEQF

J gene: TRBJ1-5
V gene: TRBV12-3/TRBV12-4
CDR3 protein: ASCRGPGQPQH

J gene: TRBJ1-5
V gene: TRBV20-1
CDR3 protein: SARDPTGGRSNQPQH

J gene: TRBJ1-1
V gene: TRBV3-1
CDR3 protein: ASSQPPGEAF

J gene: TRBJ2-3
V gene: TRBV12-3/TRBV12-4
CDR3 protein: ASRGDWDTQY

J gene: TRBJ1-2
V gene: TRBV12-3/TRBV12-4
CDR3 protein: ASTSQGGYGYT

J gene: TRBJ1-5
V gene: TRBV4-3
CDR3 protein: ASSQDRGGQPQH

J gene: TRBJ2-7
V gene: TRBV29-1
CDR3 protein: SVEEVLAGGLYEQY